The clone carrying this T cell receptor beta chain has ten or more counts. Germline trimming cut 4 bases from V and 2 bases from J; bases unmatched to any gene: 4. The CDR3 extends over 15 amino acids. Attachment of unique molecular identifiers to individual cDNA molecules was performed in the library. TCRdb reanalysed the RACE reads using MiXCR and keeps one entry per CDR3 protein. The table records around 300,000 distinct CDR3 sequences, over 5% of them present only once. The data derive from a study of human T cells and chemical hapten exposure. The time point was: pre-sensitization, week 0. Treatment reported: therapeutic diphenylcyclopropenone sensitization with weekly scalp DPC.

V gene TRBV12-3 or TRBV12-4 combines with J gene TRBJ2-2; TRBD2 aligns across 7 bases. The specimen comprised whole blood, sampled in connection with sensitization to the hapten diphenylcyclopropenone (DPC). The sequence was collected from a woman aged 18 to 35 with alopecia areata. Some clones in this sample may be carry-over from other donors' samples. The CDR3 spells CASSWRGYNTGELFF. The CDR3 bases are TGTGCCAGCAGTTGGCGGGGGTATAACACCGGGGAGCTGTTTTTT.